This T cell receptor (beta chain) was documented in a study of OX40 agonist ivuxolimab in advanced cancers. Libraries were prepared by immunoSEQ multiplex PCR; TCRdb keeps only in-frame clonotypes and omits some of them. Here the sample spans approximately 76,000 clones, approximately 86% being singletons. Germline CDR1 and CDR2: SEHNR and FQNEAQ (reference sequence). V lost 4 bases and J 4 bases, leaving 25 bases between the germline ends. The CDR3 runs to 18 residues. The source of this sequence is an adult with an advanced solid tumor such as melanoma, head and neck, liver or kidney cancer. This specimen was CD4+ or CD8+ T cells sorted from blood, taken in a trial of the OX40 agonist ivuxolimab. The rearrangement joins TRBV7-9 to TRBJ1-2; no clear D gene. The CDR3 protein is CASSSPLKLGGSSYGYTF. The CDR3, as DNA: TGTGCCAGCAGCTCGCCCTTGAAATTGGGAGGTAGTTCCTATGGCTACACCTTC.